These T cell receptor beta chains were read from a single sample in a study of blood T cell repertoires in COVID-19. The assay was immunoSEQ multiplex PCR, and TCRdb's table has in-frame clones only and misses some. The sample contains about 170,000 clones, approximately 95% of which appear only once. Sequences were obtained from peripheral blood. The receptor set was obtained from a woman aged 45 to 65 with acute or convalescent COVID-19. Both conserved end residues are part of each CDR3. Fields, in order: clone size, D gene, J gene, V gene, CDR3 DNA, CDR3 protein. The D gene is left open where the match is weak. A clone size is listed for some rows: how often the clone was seen (once, few, many), or a class if it is expanded.

clone_size: .
d_call: .
j_call: TRBJ1-5
v_call: TRBV2
cdr3_nt: TGTGCCAGCAGTGACAGGGAAGGCAATCAGCCCCAGCATTTT
cdr3_aa: CASSDREGNQPQHF

clone_size: .
d_call: .
j_call: TRBJ1-5
v_call: TRBV6-5
cdr3_nt: TGTGCCACCAGGATTTTTAGCGATAGCAATCAGCCCCAGCATTTT
cdr3_aa: CATRIFSDSNQPQHF

clone_size: .
d_call: TRBD1
j_call: TRBJ1-3
v_call: TRBV4-3
cdr3_nt: TGCGCCAGCAGCCAAGGGACAGGGGATGAAAACACCATATATTTT
cdr3_aa: CASSQGTGDENTIYF

clone_size: .
d_call: TRBD1
j_call: TRBJ1-1
v_call: TRBV2
cdr3_nt: TGTGCCAGCACCATGGACAGGACTGAAGCTTTCTTT
cdr3_aa: CASTMDRTEAFF

clone_size: .
d_call: .
j_call: TRBJ2-7
v_call: TRBV18
cdr3_nt: TGTGCCAGCTCACCCGGGACACGGTCCTACGAGCAGTACTTC
cdr3_aa: CASSPGTRSYEQYF

clone_size: few
d_call: TRBD1
j_call: TRBJ2-2
v_call: TRBV11-2
cdr3_nt: TGTGCCAGCAGCCCCGGGACAGGGTACACCGGGGAGCTGTTTTTT
cdr3_aa: CASSPGTGYTGELFF

clone_size: .
d_call: .
j_call: TRBJ2-7
v_call: TRBV5-4
cdr3_nt: TGTGCCAGCAGCTCCAGGGGATCCTACGAGCAGTACTTC
cdr3_aa: CASSSRGSYEQYF

clone_size: few
d_call: .
j_call: TRBJ1-5
v_call: TRBV6-2/TRBV6-3
cdr3_nt: TGTGCCAGCAGTTATGACAGCCTAAATCAGCCCCAGCATTTT
cdr3_aa: CASSYDSLNQPQHF

clone_size: .
d_call: .
j_call: TRBJ1-1
v_call: TRBV7-9
cdr3_nt: TGTGCCAGCAGCTTAAACAGGGAAAGTGGCACTGAAGCTTTCTTT
cdr3_aa: CASSLNRESGTEAFF

clone_size: .
d_call: .
j_call: TRBJ1-1
v_call: TRBV7-3
cdr3_nt: TGTGCCAGCAGCTTGGGAGGTCCCGCAATGAACACTGAAGCTTTCTTT
cdr3_aa: CASSLGGPAMNTEAFF

clone_size: .
d_call: .
j_call: TRBJ1-1
v_call: TRBV28
cdr3_nt: TGTGCCAGCAGTTTATCCACAGAGAAGGCTTTCTTT
cdr3_aa: CASSLSTEKAFF

clone_size: .
d_call: TRBD1
j_call: TRBJ2-7
v_call: TRBV2
cdr3_nt: TGTGCCAGCAGGGACAGGGAGAGGAGGGGCGAGCAGTACTTC
cdr3_aa: CASRDRERRGEQYF

clone_size: .
d_call: .
j_call: TRBJ2-7
v_call: TRBV15
cdr3_nt: TGTGCCACCAGCGCCTCCATTGCTATAGAGCAGTACTTC
cdr3_aa: CATSASIAIEQYF

clone_size: .
d_call: .
j_call: TRBJ2-2
v_call: TRBV9
cdr3_nt: TGTGCCAGCAGCGTAGGCGTGACGGGTCCCGGGGAGCTGTTTTTT
cdr3_aa: CASSVGVTGPGELFF

clone_size: .
d_call: TRBD2
j_call: TRBJ2-1
v_call: TRBV11-2
cdr3_nt: TGTGCCAGCAGCATCACGGGGGGCTCCTACAATGAGCAGTTCTTC
cdr3_aa: CASSITGGSYNEQFF

clone_size: .
d_call: .
j_call: TRBJ1-2
v_call: TRBV6-5
cdr3_nt: TGTGCCAGCAGTCCCATCGACGCCCAGGGCTATGGCTACACCTTC
cdr3_aa: CASSPIDAQGYGYTF